This T cell receptor beta chain emerged from a study of blood T cell repertoires in COVID-19. Trimming took off 1 base at V and 1 base at J, with 13 bases between the two ends. Germline CDR1 and CDR2: GTSNPN and SVGIG (reference sequence). This CDR3 is built from 15 residues. Libraries were prepared by immunoSEQ multiplex PCR; TCRdb keeps only in-frame clonotypes and omits some of them. The sample records 200,000 to 250,000 clones, over 80% being singletons. The sequencing sample was made of PBMCs or T cells enriched from blood (not recorded which). This sequence was found in a woman in her 30s who had been exposed to COVID-19. The chain combines TRBV30 with TRBJ1-1, with a tentative D call TRBD1 (5 bases). The CDR3 DNA reads TGTGCCTGGAGTGGTGGGGCAGTAACGAACACTGAAGCTTTCTTT. This translates into CAWSGGAVTNTEAFF.